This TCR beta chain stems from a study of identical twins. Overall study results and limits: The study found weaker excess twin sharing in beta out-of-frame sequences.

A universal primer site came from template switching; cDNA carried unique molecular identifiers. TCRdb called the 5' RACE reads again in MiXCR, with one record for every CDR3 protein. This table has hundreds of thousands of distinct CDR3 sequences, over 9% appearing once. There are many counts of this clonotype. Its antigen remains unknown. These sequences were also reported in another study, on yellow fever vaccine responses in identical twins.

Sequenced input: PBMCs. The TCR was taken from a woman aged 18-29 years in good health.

This CDR3 reads CASSSLDRAETQYF. CDR3 coding DNA: TGTGCCAGCAGCTCCCTGGACAGGGCAGAGACCCAGTACTTC. The chain recombines TRBV11-2 with TRBJ2-5, with 8 positions matching TRBD1. V was clipped by 4 bases and J by 4 bases; unmatched bases: 5. CDR1 and CDR2 (germline): SGHAT, FQNNGV. This CDR3 comprises 14 residues.